This T cell receptor (beta chain) was recorded in a study of blood T cell repertoires in COVID-19. Libraries were prepared by immunoSEQ multiplex PCR; TCRdb keeps only in-frame clonotypes and omits some of them. The table has hundreds of thousands of clones, around 87% seen once. Germline V gene sequence: CDR1 LNHDA, CDR2 SQIVND (reference sequence). The CDR3 is 18 residues long. V gave up 5 bases and J gave up 0 bases, with 20 bases separating them. The gene calls are TRBV19 and TRBJ1-5, with D hard to call. The sequence was obtained from a man aged 35 to 55 in a cohort exposed to, infected with or recovered from COVID-19 (not recorded which). Material: PBMCs or T cells enriched from blood (not recorded which). CDR3 DNA sequence: TGTGCCAGTAGTCCCCCGGGAAGGGCGAAACATAGCAATCAGCCCCAGCATTTT. Encoded protein: CASSPPGRAKHSNQPQHF.